This TCR beta chain was recorded in a study of human T cells and chemical hapten exposure (dated by TCRdb to about 2021). For the study in its entirety: For sensitization, 2% DPC in acetone was applied to an approximately 2 cm by approximately 2 cm area of upper inner arm skin. Throughout the study period of roughly 24 weeks, patients also received therapeutic DPC doses to the scalp every week. Patch tests used Finn chambers with 0.01% DPC on the upper back, scored after 6 days by International Contact Dermatitis Research Group standards. Most of the patients in the cohort were female, and the cohort covered alopecia areata with under or over 50% scalp involvement, alopecia totalis and alopecia universalis. Libraries were pooled for sequencing, and per-sample TCR yields varied mainly because of small differences in library volumes within the pool. This study followed changes in the peripheral blood TCR repertoire in vivo during primary and secondary sensitization of alopecia patients to the hapten diphenylcyclopropenone (DPC). Blood samples were taken from patients before sensitization (week 0) and then at 2, 6 and about 24 weeks after DPC sensitization. For TCR sequencing, blood came from 25 to 35 alopecia patients at anywhere from one to four time points (pre-sensitization, 2, 6 and 24 weeks). Beyond this particular receptor, the publication reports: No change with DPC sensitization was found in the number of TCRs above 1 in 1000 frequency, and no evidence of global repertoire structure alterations was found. Repeated subsampling changed both the strength of the expansion versus patch-test correlation and the threshold at which the correlation became significant. All patients had alopecia, a presumed autoimmune disease, so their immune response might differ from that of healthy individuals. Patch test score was positively correlated with the number of PT1 expanded TCRs, with significance at thresholds 8, 16 and 32 but not at 4. Compared with pre-sensitization or healthy control sets, expanded TCRs formed significantly more large CDR3 similarity clusters, which is consistent with antigen-driven responses.

This specimen's time point label, per the study, means: pre-sensitization, week 0. The treatment or condition label for this specimen denotes: therapeutic diphenylcyclopropenone sensitization with weekly scalp DPC. Blood at each patch-test visit was drawn before the patch test was applied. Patients were eligible if aged 18 to 70, diagnosed with alopecia and judged suitable for DPC therapy, and pregnant patients were excluded. Total RNA was extracted from unfractionated whole blood that had been collected in Tempus Blood RNA tubes. Library creation used RACE. Sequencing relied on a NextSeq 500. During library preparation, unique molecular identifiers were attached to individual cDNA molecules so that TCRs could be counted quantitatively and reproducibly. For every blood RNA sample, sequencing covered both the TCR alpha and TCR beta chains. The study's own analysis went as follows. Samples had a median of roughly 98,000 TCRs, with a range from roughly 20,000 to 690,600. The Decombinator software suite was used to annotate the V, J and CDR3 of the TCR reads. To make PS versus PT1 abundance plots, every sample was subsampled to the same number of TCRs (28,000). Expanded TCRs were defined as absent before sensitization and observed at least eight times at the 2-week time point. TCRdb took the public reads, trimmed them with fastp at Q25, ran MiXCR for clone calling and kept in-frame beta chains. CDR3 protein duplicates are merged, each entry listing the most common genes and DNA. It is TCRdb's table, rather than the study itself, that gives the V and J calls and clone size. The sample table holds some 250,000 distinct CDR3 sequences, of which approximately 8% were seen once. The leading ten clones occupy 1.2% of the sample.

From a lookup of the germline V gene, CDR1 and CDR2 are KGHDR and SFDVKD. The V end loses 11 bases and the J end loses 10 bases, and a stretch of 23 bases separates them. From the cysteine through the phenylalanine, the CDR3 covers 15 amino acids. The retained sequence is limited to the CDR3, 45 bases, with the frame set at the first base. A note on this clonotype: This receptor's antigen is unknown. No much larger clone is present one base from it, and per-base qualities are unavailable.

The specimen comprised whole blood, sampled in connection with sensitization to the hapten diphenylcyclopropenone (DPC). The sequence links TRBV24-1 to TRBJ1-6; no confident D gene assignment can be made. The clonotype was recovered from a man aged 18 to 30 with alopecia areata. Some clones in this sample may be carry-over from other donors' samples. CDR3 sequence: CANLSRVGAGSPLHF. The nucleotides read TGTGCCAACCTGTCGAGAGTGGGAGCAGGATCACCCCTCCACTTT.